The T cell receptor beta chain described here comes from a study of shared clonotypes between healthy human individuals. As for the study in general: The donor group consisted of two women and a few men, aged 18 to 49.

The sorted-subset replicate PCRs were given 200 ng DNA, which is approximately 30,000 T cell genomes. Original processing methods: Junction-only immunoSEQ data arrived without quality scores, meaning filtering differed. Assay: immunoSEQ multiplex PCR; the TCRdb copy retains only in-frame clones and omits some. The D gene and trimming were derived from the DNA, and the V and J assignments and clone size from that table. The sample holds roughly 2.4 million clones; 90% to 97% are singletons and the top ten take more than 0.1%. Germline values: CDR1 SGDLS, CDR2 YYNGEE. CDR3 length: 13 residues. Trimming took off 1 base at V and 9 bases at J, with 11 bases between the two ends. The authors divided CD4+ cells into CD45RA+ naive and CD45RA-negative memory subsets.

The V call is TRBV9, the J call TRBJ2-1; D is possibly TRBD1 (5 bases). The clonotype originates from a man in his late teens or twenties in good health. Sequencing used naive CD4+ T cells sorted from blood. Subset defined: CD45RA+ positively selected. The CDR3 region has the DNA TGTGCCAGCAGCGTACAGGGTCACGGTGAGCAGTTCTTC. Translated, it gives CASSVQGHGEQFF.